This TCR beta chain is from a study of blood T cells in healthy people across ages. A second PCR of roughly 7 to 11 cycles used a sample-barcoded 5' primer and a J-beta primer mix. TCRdb fed the 5' RACE reads into MiXCR, producing one record per CDR3 protein. Here the sample spans more than 900,000 distinct CDR3 sequences, approximately 25% being singletons. With 7 bases clipped from V and 15 bases from J, the junction kept 12 bases outside the gene matches. The germline V gene has CDR1 MNHNS and CDR2 SASEGT. The CDR3 spans 13 residues. The sample was also reused in another study, on T cells of mothers and their children. That paper states: Thymic selection molds TCR recombination output in much the same way for related pairs as for unrelated pairs.

This TCR was sampled from a girl aged 2-10 years in good health. The chain employs TRBV6-1 and TRBJ2-1; 10 bases map to TRBD1. The source material was blood. The CDR3 loop is CASIPGQGSPSFF. DNA for the CDR3: TGTGCCAGCATTCCGGGACAGGGGTCACCGTCGTTCTTC.